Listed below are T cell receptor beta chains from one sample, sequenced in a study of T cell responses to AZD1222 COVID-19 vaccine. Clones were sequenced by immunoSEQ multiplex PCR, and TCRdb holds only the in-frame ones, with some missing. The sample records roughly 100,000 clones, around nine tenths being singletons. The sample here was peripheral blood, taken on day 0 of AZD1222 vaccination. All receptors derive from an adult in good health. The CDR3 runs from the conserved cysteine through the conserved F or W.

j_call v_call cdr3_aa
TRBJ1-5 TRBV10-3 CAISRTDQPQHF
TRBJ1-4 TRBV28 CASSVNEKLFF
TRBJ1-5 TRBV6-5 CASSSTDRLNQPQHF
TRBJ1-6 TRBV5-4 CASSLTKTGDSPLHF
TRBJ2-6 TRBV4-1 CASSQAGRVYGANVLTF
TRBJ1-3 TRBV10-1 CASSEGGSSGNTIYF
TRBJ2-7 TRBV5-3 CARSDSEQYF
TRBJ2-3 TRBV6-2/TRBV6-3 CASSYSRDTQYF
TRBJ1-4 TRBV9 CASSVPGVTGTNEKLFF
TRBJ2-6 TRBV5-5 CASSTGGGSSGANVLTF
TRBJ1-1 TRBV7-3 CASSLGQLNTEAFF
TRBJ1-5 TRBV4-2 CASSQERTGFWPQHF
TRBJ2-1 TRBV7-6 CASSSQGAGNEQFF
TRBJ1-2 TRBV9 CASSALGQGSYGYTF
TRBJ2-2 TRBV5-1 CASSITLGGVGSAGELFF
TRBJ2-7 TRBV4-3 CASSQVMGNYEQYF
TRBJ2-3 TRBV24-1 CATSETGSTDTQYF
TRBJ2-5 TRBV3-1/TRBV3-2 CASSPRGGFQETQYF
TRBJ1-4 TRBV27 CASSLQGANEKLFF
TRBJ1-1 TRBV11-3 CASSQGRINTEAFF
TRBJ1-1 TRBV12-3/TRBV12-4 CASSEGVWAFF
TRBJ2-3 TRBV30 CAWSVGGGEDTQYF